The 27 T cell receptor beta chains below all came from one sample that was sequenced in a study of blood T cell repertoires in COVID-19. Method: immunoSEQ multiplex PCR; TCRdb's copy keeps in-frame clones and lacks some. The sample includes some 77,000 clones, around 85% of them seen just once. The sequencing input was peripheral blood. The receptor set was obtained from a young man with acute or convalescent COVID-19.

The chain is built from TRBV6-6 and TRBJ2-6; 7 nucleotides match TRBD1. J gave up 0 bases and V 8 bases, and 10 bases lay outside the gene matches. The CDR3 extends over 17 amino acids. Per germline, CDR1 MNHNY and CDR2 SVGAGI (reference sequence). CDR3 protein: CASGRQTGSSGANVLTF. In nucleotides, the CDR3 is TGTGCCAGCGGTCGCCAGACAGGGAGCTCTGGGGCCAACGTCCTGACTTTC.

This clone was found once. This chain joins TRBV28 and TRBJ2-1; TRBD2 aligns across 16 bases. V lost 7 bases to trimming and J lost 8 bases; unmatched junction nucleotides: 11. The germline V gene has CDR1 MDHEN and CDR2 SYDVKM. This CDR3 has 17 residues. In DNA form, the CDR3 reads TGTGCCAGCATCCCGGGACTAGCGGGAGGGAGGCGGTATGAGCAGTTCTTC. Translation gives CASIPGLAGGRRYEQFF.

This clone was seen only a few times. The V call is TRBV28, the J call TRBJ2-1, with D maybe TRBD2 (5 bases). Trimming removed 7 bases at V and 0 bases at J, with 16 bases between. The CDR3 length is 16 residues. Germline CDR1 reads MDHEN; CDR2 reads SYDVKM. DNA for the CDR3: TGTGCCAGCAACTTACTAGGAGGAGGCTCCTACAATGAGCAGTTCTTC. Its protein product is CASNLLGGGSYNEQFF. Using reference TRBV28 and TRBJ2-1 for the parts outside the CDR3, the full variable domain is DVKVTQSSRYLVKRTGEKVFLECVQDMDHENMFWYRQDPGLGLRLIYFSYDVKMKEKGDIPEGYSVSREKKERFSLILESASTNQTSMYLCASNLLGGGSYNEQFFGPGTRLTVL.

This rearrangement joins TRBV10-2 to TRBJ2-2; TRBD1 matches 8 bases. Per the germline V gene, CDR1 is WSHSY and CDR2 is SAAADI. This CDR3 contains 14 residues. Germline trimming cut 7 bases from V and 1 base from J; bases unmatched to any gene: 2. DNA for the CDR3: TGCGCCAGCATCGGACAGGGGAACACCGGGGAGCTGTTTTTT. This translates into CASIGQGNTGELFF.

The chain recombines TRBV28 with TRBJ2-2; TRBD1 matches at 7 bases. Germline lookup yields CDR1 MDHEN and CDR2 SYDVKM. V lost 4 bases and J lost 5; bases outside the gene matches: 7. The CDR3 length is 15 residues. The CDR3 DNA sequence: TGTGCCAGCAGTTCGTCCGGGACAGCAACCGGGGAGCTGTTTTTT. Translated: CASSSSGTATGELFF.

The rearrangement joins TRBV30 to TRBJ1-3; D is unclear. CDR1 and CDR2 (germline): GTSNPN, SVGIG (reference sequence). Trimming took off 4 bases at V and 0 bases at J, with 10 bases between the two ends. The CDR3 sequence is 14 residues long. Written as DNA, the CDR3 is TGTGCCTGGACTTGGGCCGGCTCTGGAAACACCATATATTTT. Translating it yields CAWTWAGSGNTIYF.

The chain joins TRBV18 to TRBJ2-7; TRBD1 agrees at 7 bases. The ends lost 4 bases at V and 3 bases at J; junction bases unmatched: 9. The CDR3 has 15 residues. Germline V gives CDR1 KGHSH, CDR2 LQKENI. The CDR3 DNA reads TGTGCCAGCTCACTCCGGGACAGTTTTCTCTACGAGCAGTACTTC. This codes for CASSLRDSFLYEQYF.

Within the sample, this clone is medium-sized. Other DNA sequences in this sample translate to the same CDR3. CDR3 region: CASSADIQETQYF. CDR3 coding DNA: TGTGCCAGTAGTGCGGACATTCAGGAGACCCAGTACTTC. This chain links TRBV19 with TRBJ2-5; a weak D match, TRBD1 (5 bases). V was shortened by 5 bases and J by 5 bases, with 12 bases between the two germline ends. The CDR3 runs to 13 residues. Germline loops: CDR1 LNHDA, CDR2 SQIVND (reference sequence).

The rearrangement joins TRBV14 to TRBJ1-1, with a tentative D call TRBD1 (5 bases). CDR1 is SGHDN and CDR2 is FVKESK in the germline V gene. The CDR3 is 19 residues long. The ends were cut back, 4 bases at V and 1 base at J, with 25 bases in the middle. The CDR3 nucleotides are TGTGCCAGCAGCCTCCTAGCGTATGGGACGGGAATTTGGAACACTGAAGCTTTCTTT. It specifies CASSLLAYGTGIWNTEAFF. Filled out from reference TRBV14 and TRBJ1-1, the complete variable domain reads EAGVTQFPSHSVIEKGQTVTLRCDPISGHDNLYWYRRVMGKEIKFLLHFVKESKQDESGMPNNRFLAERTGGTYSTLKVQPAELEDSGVYFCASSLLAYGTGIWNTEAFFGQGTRLTVV.

J is TRBJ2-4 and V is TRBV3-1 (or the pseudogene TRBV3-2); 7 bases are shared with TRBD2. The junction had 5 bases not matched to a gene; V was cut back by 0 bases and J by 0 bases. Germline assignment: CDR1 LGHDT and CDR2 YNNKEL (reference sequence). The CDR3 is made up of 17 amino acids. CDR3 loop: CASSQEGTNIAKNIQYF. CDR3 nucleotide sequence: TGTGCCAGCAGCCAAGAAGGGACTAACATAGCCAAAAACATTCAGTACTTC.

This chain uses TRBV6-6 with TRBJ2-2; 10 nucleotides agree with TRBD2. Germline CDR1 and CDR2: MNHNY and SVGAGI (reference sequence). After removal of 8 bases from V and 5 bases from J, the junction contained 5 bases not matched to a gene. The CDR3 has 14 residues. In nucleotides, the CDR3 is TGTGCCAGCGCCGGACTAGCGGTTACCGGGGAGCTGTTTTTT. It specifies CASAGLAVTGELFF.

In this sample, this clone turned up a few times. V and J are TRBV27 and TRBJ2-7; TRBD1 matches at 8 bases. V was clipped by 11 bases and J by 5 bases; unmatched bases: 11. The CDR3 consists of 13 residues. Germline CDR1 and CDR2: MNHEY and SMNVEV (reference sequence). Here the CDR3 DNA reads TGTGCCGTCAAGGACAGGGAAGGGGACGAGCAGTACTTC. Translated, it gives CAVKDREGDEQYF.

The V gene is TRBV5-1, the J gene TRBJ1-4, with TRBD1 identical over 9 bases. J was trimmed by 8 bases and V by 0 bases; bases with no gene match: 5. Germline V gene lookup returns CDR1 SGHRS and CDR2 YFSETQ. This CDR3 is 15 amino acids long. The CDR3 coding sequence is TGCGCCAGCAGCTTGGCGGGGGGACAGGGAGAAAAACTGTTTTTT. Protein sequence: CASSLAGGQGEKLFF.

This chain joins TRBV6-2 or TRBV6-3 and TRBJ2-2, with unresolved D. The CDR3 is made up of 15 amino acids. The germline V gene encodes CDR1 MNHEY and CDR2 SVGEGT. The ends were cut back, 5 bases at V and 4 bases at J, with 14 bases in the middle. This CDR3 is CASSTDRILTGELFF. The CDR3 DNA is TGTGCCAGCAGTACAGACCGAATACTCACCGGGGAGCTGTTTTTT.

The chain links TRBV6-2 or TRBV6-3 to TRBJ2-3, with D unresolved. Germline CDR1 is MNHEY and CDR2 is SVGEGT. V was shortened by 2 bases and J by 7 bases, with 10 bases between the two germline ends. The CDR3 is made up of 13 amino acids. The CDR3 DNA reads as TGTGCCAGCAGTTACCCCGAGAGAAATACGCAGTATTTT. Encoded protein: CASSYPERNTQYF.

The chain employs TRBV7-9 and TRBJ2-7; the D gene is possibly TRBD1 (6 bases). Germline V gene lookup returns CDR1 SEHNR and CDR2 FQNEAQ (reference sequence). V lost 4 bases and J 2 bases, leaving 12 bases between the germline ends. The length of the CDR3 is 14 residues. The CDR3 reads CASSSTGQPYEQYF. The CDR3 nucleotides are TGTGCCAGCAGCTCTACGGGACAACCCTACGAGCAGTACTTC.

This clone occurred a few times. This chain links TRBV30 with TRBJ2-7; the D gene is possibly TRBD2 (5 bases). CDR1 GTSNPN and CDR2 SVGIG come from the germline V gene (reference sequence). V dropped 3 bases and J dropped 3 bases, with 15 bases sitting between them. The CDR3 is 14 residues long. The CDR3 nucleotides are TGTGCCTGGAGCGGCTTTAGCGCATACTACGAGCAGTACTTC. This encodes CAWSGFSAYYEQYF.

The rearrangement joins TRBV7-2 to TRBJ1-2; 7 bases match TRBD1. The germline V gene has CDR1 SGHTA and CDR2 FQGNSA. Losses at the gene ends were 5 bases for V and 2 bases for J; bases not matched to a gene: 2. The CDR3 length is 13 residues. As DNA, the CDR3 is TGTGCCAGCAGCCGGGACAGAAACTATGGCTACACCTTC. The encoded protein is CASSRDRNYGYTF.

The chain has TRBV21-1 and TRBJ2-7; the table's D call, TRBD1, has no DNA check behind it. TRBV21-1 is given as a pseudogene. The CDR3 totals 12 residues. In DNA form, the CDR3 reads TGTGCCACTTGGCCTCACCTCTACGAGCAGTACTTC. Its translation: CATWPHLYEQYF.

The V gene is TRBV9, the J gene TRBJ2-3; TRBD1 agrees at 8 bases. Germline CDR1 and CDR2: SGDLS and YYNGEE. Losses at the gene ends were 3 bases for V and 2 bases for J; bases not matched to a gene: 11. The CDR3 is 17 amino acids. The CDR3 DNA reads TGTGCCAGCAGCGAAAGGGCCGGGACAGGCTTCACAGATACGCAGTATTTT. This encodes CASSERAGTGFTDTQYF.

This chain connects TRBV7-9 to TRBJ2-7; TRBD2 aligns across 13 bases. There are 16 residues in the CDR3. Germline-derived CDR1 and CDR2 are SEHNR and FQNEAQ (reference sequence). V lost 5 bases and J lost 3; bases outside the gene matches: 7. The CDR3 sequence: CASSQTGTSGNYEQYF. CDR3 DNA sequence: TGTGCCAGCAGCCAGACCGGGACTAGCGGGAACTACGAGCAGTACTTC.

V and J are TRBV11-2 and TRBJ2-7; no firm D call. The CDR3 runs to 15 residues. V gave up 5 bases and J gave up 2 bases, with 16 bases separating them. Germline values: CDR1 SGHAT, CDR2 FQNNGV. DNA of the CDR3: TGTGCCAGCAGCCTTATATTCGCTCGGGCCTACGAGCAGTACTTC. Translation gives CASSLIFARAYEQYF.

V gene TRBV4-1 combines with J gene TRBJ2-7; tentative D call: TRBD1 (6 bases). There are 15 residues in the CDR3. The V and J ends lost 1 base and 0 bases respectively, with 10 bases between them. Germline assignment: CDR1 MGHRA and CDR2 YSYEKL. CDR3 bases: TGCGCCAGCAGCCAAGTTCCAGGGGACTCCTACGAGCAGTACTTC. It is translated as CASSQVPGDSYEQYF.

The V and J genes are TRBV30 and TRBJ2-7, with D possibly being TRBD2 (7 bases). Germline V gives CDR1 GTSNPN, CDR2 SVGIG (reference sequence). There are 14 residues in the CDR3. Trimming pared 4 bases from V and 4 bases from J, leaving 17 bases between. DNA of the CDR3: TGTGCCTGGAACTCGGGGGCGGGGGTTTACGAGCAGTACTTC. It translates to CAWNSGAGVYEQYF.

This clone was counted once. This sequence joins TRBV4-1 and TRBJ1-4; possibly TRBD1 for D (5 bases). Trimming removed 5 bases at V and 8 bases at J, with 21 bases between. CDR1 and CDR2 (germline): MGHRA, YSYEKL. The CDR3 has 16 amino acids. The CDR3 is CASSFSPGLYGEKLFF. The CDR3 DNA reads TGCGCCAGCAGCTTTAGTCCAGGGCTTTATGGAGAAAAACTGTTTTTT.

The chain is built from TRBV12-5 and TRBJ2-2; D gene uncertain. Germline CDR1 reads LGHNT; CDR2 reads FRNRAP. The CDR3 runs 13 residues. The V end lost 2 bases, the J end lost 3 bases, and 4 bases lay between the germline ends. CDR3 bases: TGTGCTAGTGGTTTGTCATACACCGGGGAGCTGTTTTTT. Translating it yields CASGLSYTGELFF.

The chain employs TRBV29-1 and TRBJ1-3; 7 bases are shared with TRBD1. The CDR3 spans 14 residues. The ends lost 5 bases at V and 0 bases at J; junction bases unmatched: 4. Germline loops: CDR1 SQVTM, CDR2 ANQGSEA. DNA for the CDR3: TGCAGCGTTCTATGGACAGGCTCTGGAAACACCATATATTTT. Its translation is CSVLWTGSGNTIYF.